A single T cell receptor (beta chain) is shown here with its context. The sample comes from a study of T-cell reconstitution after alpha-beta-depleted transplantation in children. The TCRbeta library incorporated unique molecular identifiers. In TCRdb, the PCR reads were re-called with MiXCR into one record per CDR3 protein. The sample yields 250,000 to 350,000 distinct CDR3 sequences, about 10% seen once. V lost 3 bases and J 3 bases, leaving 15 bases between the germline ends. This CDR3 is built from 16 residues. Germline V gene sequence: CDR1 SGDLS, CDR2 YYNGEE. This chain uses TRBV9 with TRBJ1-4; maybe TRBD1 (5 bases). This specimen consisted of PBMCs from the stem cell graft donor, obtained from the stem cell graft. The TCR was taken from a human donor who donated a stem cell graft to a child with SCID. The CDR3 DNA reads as TGTGCCAGCAGCGAAAGGAGAGGGGCGGCTAATGAAAAACTGTTTTTT. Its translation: CASSERRGAANEKLFF.